This T cell receptor beta chain was sequenced during a study of T cell repertoires in cytomegalovirus infection. The overall study: The authors used CMV epitopes that were HLA-C-restricted (recently identified) and HLA-B-restricted (well studied).

Trimming cost V 0 bases and J 3 bases, with 15 bases left between them. Germline CDR1 reads SEHNR; CDR2 reads FQNEAQ (reference sequence). The CDR3 loop spans 17 amino acids. Study-wide findings and caveats: CMV-specific TCR beta clonotypes restricted by HLA-C were the ones dominating the ex vivo response. Based on cumulative public TCR beta family frequency, carriers of CMV plus the relevant HLA were identified.

One entry per CDR3 protein, called by TCRdb with MiXCR from the reads. The top ten clones hold 13% of a sample with about 890,000 distinct CDR3 sequences, roughly 30% of them seen once. On this clonotype: Antigen: not known.

The sequencing here drew on cultured CD8+ T cells from PBMCs, taken from culture after CMV antigen stimulation. V gene TRBV7-9 combines with J gene TRBJ2-1, with a tentative D call TRBD2 (6 bases). The origin of this receptor is a human donor in good health (CMV status not recorded). Some clones in this sample may be carry-over from other donors' samples. Here the CDR3 DNA reads TGTGCCAGCAGCTTAGCCGCAGCGGGTTACGACTACAATGAGCAGTTCTTC. This gives the protein CASSLAAAGYDYNEQFF.